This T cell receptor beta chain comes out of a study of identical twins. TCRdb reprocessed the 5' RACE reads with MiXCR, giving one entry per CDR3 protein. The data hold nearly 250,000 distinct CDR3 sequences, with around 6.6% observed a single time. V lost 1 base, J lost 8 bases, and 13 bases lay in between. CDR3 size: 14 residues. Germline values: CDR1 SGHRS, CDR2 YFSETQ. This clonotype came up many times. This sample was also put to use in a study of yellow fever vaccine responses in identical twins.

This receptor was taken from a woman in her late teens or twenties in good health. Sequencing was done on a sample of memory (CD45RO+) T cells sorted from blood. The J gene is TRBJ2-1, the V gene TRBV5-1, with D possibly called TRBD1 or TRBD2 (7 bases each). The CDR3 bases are TGCGCCAGCAGCTTGCCACAGGGGAGGGATGAGCAGTTCTTC. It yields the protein CASSLPQGRDEQFF.